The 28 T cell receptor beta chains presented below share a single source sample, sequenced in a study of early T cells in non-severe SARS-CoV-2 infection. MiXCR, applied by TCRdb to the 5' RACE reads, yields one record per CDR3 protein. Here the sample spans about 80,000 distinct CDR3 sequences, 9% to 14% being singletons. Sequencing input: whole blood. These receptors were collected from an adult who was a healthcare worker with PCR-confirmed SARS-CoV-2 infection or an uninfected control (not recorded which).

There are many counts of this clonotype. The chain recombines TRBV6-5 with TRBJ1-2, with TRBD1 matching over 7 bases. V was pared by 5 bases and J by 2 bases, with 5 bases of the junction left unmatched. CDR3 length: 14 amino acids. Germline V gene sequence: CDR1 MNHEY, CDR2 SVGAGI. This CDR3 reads CASSPQTGNYGYTF. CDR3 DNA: TGTGCCAGCAGTCCCCAGACAGGGAACTATGGCTACACCTTC.

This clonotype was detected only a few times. CDR3 bases: TGTGCCAGCAGCTTAGTGAGCGGGGGCGAGAATGAGCAGTTCTTC. It translates to CASSLVSGGENEQFF. The V gene is TRBV7-8, the J gene TRBJ2-1; the match to TRBD2 covers 8 bases. The J segment lost 7 bases and the V segment lost 1 base, leaving 6 bases of the junction unmatched. Germline V gives CDR1 SGHVS, CDR2 FQNEAQ. This CDR3 spans 15 amino acids.

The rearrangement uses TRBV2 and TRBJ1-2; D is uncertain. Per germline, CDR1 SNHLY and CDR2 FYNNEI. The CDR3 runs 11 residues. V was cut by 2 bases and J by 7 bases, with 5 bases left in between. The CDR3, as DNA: TGTGCCAGCAGTGAATCGCCTGGCTACACCTTC. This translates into CASSESPGYTF.

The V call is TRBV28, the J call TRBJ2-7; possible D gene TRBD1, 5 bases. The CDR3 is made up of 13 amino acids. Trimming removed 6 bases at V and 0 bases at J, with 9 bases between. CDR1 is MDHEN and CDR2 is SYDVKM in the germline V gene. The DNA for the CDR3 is TGTGCCAGCAGGTTGACAGACTCCTACGAGCAGTACTTC. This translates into CASRLTDSYEQYF.

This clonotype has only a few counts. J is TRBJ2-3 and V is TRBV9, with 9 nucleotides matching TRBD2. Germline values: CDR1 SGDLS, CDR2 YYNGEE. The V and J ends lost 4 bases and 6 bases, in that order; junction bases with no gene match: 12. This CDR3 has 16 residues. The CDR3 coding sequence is TGTGCCAGCAGCTCCCCTCCCCGCGGGGGGGCCGATACGCAGTATTTT. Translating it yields CASSSPPRGGADTQYF.

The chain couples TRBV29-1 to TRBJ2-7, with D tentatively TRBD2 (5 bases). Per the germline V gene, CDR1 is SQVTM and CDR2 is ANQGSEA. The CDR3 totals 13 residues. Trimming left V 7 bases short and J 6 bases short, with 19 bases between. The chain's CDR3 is CSACKAAPCEQYF. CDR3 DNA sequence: TGCAGCGCCTGTAAAGCGGCACCCTGCGAGCAGTACTTC.

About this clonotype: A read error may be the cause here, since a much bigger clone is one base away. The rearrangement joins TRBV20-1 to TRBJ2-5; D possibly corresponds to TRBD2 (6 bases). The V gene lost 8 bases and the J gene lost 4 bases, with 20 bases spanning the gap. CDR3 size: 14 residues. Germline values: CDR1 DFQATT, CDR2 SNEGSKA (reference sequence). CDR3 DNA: TGCAGTACCCCCGGGACGCCGGGAGTAGAGACCCAGTACTTC. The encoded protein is CSTPGTPGVETQYF.

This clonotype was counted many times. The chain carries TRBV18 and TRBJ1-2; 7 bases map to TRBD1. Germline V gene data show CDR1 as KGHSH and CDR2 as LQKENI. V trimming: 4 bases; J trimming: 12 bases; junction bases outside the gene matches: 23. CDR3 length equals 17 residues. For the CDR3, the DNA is TGTGCCAGCTCACGAACCAGGGCACTACTAGGGACAGACCCGGACACCTTC. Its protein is CASSRTRALLGTDPDTF.

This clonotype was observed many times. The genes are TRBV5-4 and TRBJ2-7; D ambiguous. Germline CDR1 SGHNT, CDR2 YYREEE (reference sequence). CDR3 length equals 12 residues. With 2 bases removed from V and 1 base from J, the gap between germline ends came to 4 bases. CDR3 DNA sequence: TGTGCCAGCAGCTTTGAGTCCTACGAGCAGTACTTC. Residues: CASSFESYEQYF.

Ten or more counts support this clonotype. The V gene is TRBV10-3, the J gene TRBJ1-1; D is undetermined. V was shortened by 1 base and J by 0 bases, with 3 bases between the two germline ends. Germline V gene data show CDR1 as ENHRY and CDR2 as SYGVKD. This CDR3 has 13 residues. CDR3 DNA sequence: TGTGCCATCAGTGAGTACATGAACACTGAAGCTTTCTTT. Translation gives CAISEYMNTEAFF.

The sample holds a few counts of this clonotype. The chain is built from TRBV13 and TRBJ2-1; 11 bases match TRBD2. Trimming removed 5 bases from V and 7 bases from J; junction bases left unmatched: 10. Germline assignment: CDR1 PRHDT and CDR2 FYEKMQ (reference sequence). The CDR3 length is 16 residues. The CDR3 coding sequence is TGTGCCAGCAGCCGAATTAGCGGGAGGGACTTGAATGAGCAGTTCTTC. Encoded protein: CASSRISGRDLNEQFF. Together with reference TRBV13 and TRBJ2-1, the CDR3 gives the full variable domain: AAGVIQSPRHLIKEKRETATLKCYPIPRHDTVYWYQQGPGQDPQFLISFYEKMQSDKGSIPDRFSAQQFSDYHSELNMSSLELGDSALYFCASSRISGRDLNEQFFGPGTRLTVL.

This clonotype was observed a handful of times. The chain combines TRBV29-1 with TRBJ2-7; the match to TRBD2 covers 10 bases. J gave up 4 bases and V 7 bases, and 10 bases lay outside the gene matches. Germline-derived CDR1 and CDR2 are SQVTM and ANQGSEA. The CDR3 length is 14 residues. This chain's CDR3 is CSASGSPQGYEQYF. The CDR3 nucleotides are TGCAGCGCTAGCGGGAGTCCCCAGGGATACGAGCAGTACTTC.

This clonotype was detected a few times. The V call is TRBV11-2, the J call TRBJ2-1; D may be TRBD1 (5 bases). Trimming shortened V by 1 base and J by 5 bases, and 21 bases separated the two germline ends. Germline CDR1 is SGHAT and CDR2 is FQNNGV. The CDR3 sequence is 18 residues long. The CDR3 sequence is CASSLGTAAGSIHNEQFF. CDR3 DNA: TGTGCCAGCAGCTTAGGTACGGCGGCAGGGTCGATTCACAATGAGCAGTTCTTC.

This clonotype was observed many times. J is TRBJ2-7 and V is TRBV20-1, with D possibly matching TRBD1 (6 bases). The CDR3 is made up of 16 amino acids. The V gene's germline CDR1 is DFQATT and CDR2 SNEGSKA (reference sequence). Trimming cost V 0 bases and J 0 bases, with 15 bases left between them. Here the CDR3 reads CSARDPGEDSSYEQYF. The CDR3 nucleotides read TGCAGTGCTAGAGACCCAGGAGAGGACAGCTCCTACGAGCAGTACTTC.

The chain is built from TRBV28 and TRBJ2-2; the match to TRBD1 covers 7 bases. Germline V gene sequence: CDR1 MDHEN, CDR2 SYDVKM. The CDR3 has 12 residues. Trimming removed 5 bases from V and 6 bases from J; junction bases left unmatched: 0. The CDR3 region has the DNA TGTGCCAGCAGTCAGGGGGCCGGGGAGCTGTTTTTT. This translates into CASSQGAGELFF.

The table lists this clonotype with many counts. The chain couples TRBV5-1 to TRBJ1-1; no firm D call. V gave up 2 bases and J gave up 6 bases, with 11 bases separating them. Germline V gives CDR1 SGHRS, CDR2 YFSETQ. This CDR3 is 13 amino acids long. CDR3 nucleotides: TGCGCCAGCAGCTTACTGGACGGCCCTGAAGCTTTCTTT. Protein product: CASSLLDGPEAFF.

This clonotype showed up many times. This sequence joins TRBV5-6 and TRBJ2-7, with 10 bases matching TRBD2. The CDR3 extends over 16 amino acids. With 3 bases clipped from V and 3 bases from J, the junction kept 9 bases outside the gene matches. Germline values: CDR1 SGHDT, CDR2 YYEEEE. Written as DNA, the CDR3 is TGTGCCAGCAGCTACTACCTAGCGGGAGTGTTCTACGAGCAGTACTTC. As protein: CASSYYLAGVFYEQYF.

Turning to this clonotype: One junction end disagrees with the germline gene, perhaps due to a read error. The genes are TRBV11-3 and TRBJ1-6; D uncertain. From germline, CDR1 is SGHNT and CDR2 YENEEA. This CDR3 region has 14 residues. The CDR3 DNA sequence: TGTGCCAGCAGCTTAGATGCCAGTAATTCACCCCTCCTCTTT. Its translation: CASSLDASNSPLLF.

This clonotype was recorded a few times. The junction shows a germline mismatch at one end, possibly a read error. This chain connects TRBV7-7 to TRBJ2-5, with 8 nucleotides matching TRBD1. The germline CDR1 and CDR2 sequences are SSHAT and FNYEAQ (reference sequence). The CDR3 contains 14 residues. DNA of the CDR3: TGTGCTAGCAGCTCAAGACAGGGGCGAGAGACCCAGTACTTC. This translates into CASSSRQGRETQYF. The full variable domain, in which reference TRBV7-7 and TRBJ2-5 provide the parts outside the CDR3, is GAGVSQSPRYKVTKRGQDVTLRCDPISSHATLYWYQQALGQGPEFLTYFNYEAQPDKSGLPSDRFSAERPEGSISTLTIQRTEQRDSAMYRCASSSRQGRETQYFGPGTRLLVL.

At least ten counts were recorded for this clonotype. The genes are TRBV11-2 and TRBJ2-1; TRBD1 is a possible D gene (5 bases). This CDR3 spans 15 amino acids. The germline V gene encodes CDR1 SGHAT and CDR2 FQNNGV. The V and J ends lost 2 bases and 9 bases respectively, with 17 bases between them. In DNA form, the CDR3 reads TGTGCCAGCAGCTTATCAGGCCCCCGGCAGGGTGAGCAGTTCTTC. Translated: CASSLSGPRQGEQFF.

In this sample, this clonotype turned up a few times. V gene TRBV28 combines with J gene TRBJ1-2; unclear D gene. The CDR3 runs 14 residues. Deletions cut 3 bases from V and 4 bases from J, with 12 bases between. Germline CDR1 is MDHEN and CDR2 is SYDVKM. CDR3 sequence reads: CASSFGKGTYGYTF. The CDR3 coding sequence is TGTGCCAGCAGTTTTGGGAAGGGAACCTATGGCTACACCTTC.

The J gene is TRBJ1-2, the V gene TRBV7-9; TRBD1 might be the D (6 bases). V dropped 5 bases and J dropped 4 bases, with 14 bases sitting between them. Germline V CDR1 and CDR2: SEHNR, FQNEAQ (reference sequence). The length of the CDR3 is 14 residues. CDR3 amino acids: CASSPIGQLYGYTF. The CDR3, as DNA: TGTGCCAGCAGCCCGATAGGACAGCTCTATGGCTACACCTTC. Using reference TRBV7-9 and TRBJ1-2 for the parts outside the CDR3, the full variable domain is DTGVSQNPRHKITKRGQNVTFRCDPISEHNRLYWYRQTLGQGPEFLTYFQNEAQLEKSRLLSDRFSAERPKGSFSTLEIQRTEQGDSAMYLCASSPIGQLYGYTFGSGTRLTVV.

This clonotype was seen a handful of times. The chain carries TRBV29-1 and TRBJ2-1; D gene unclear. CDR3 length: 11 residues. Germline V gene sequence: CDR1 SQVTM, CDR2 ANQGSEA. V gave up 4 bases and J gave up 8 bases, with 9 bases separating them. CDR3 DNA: TGCAGCGTTGGACCCGCGTATGAGCAGTTCTTC. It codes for CSVGPAYEQFF.

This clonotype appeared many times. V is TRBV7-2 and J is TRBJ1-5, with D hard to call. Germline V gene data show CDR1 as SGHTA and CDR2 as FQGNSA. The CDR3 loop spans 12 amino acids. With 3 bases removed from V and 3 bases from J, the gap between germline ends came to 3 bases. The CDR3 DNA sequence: TGTGCCAGCAGCTTTGACAATCAGCCCCAGCATTTT. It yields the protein CASSFDNQPQHF.

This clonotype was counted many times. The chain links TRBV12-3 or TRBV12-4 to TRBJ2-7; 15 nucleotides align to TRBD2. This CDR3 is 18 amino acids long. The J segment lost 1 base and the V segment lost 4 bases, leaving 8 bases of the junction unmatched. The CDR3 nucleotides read TGTGCCAGCAGTTCCCACGGACTAGCGGGGGGGAATTCCTACGAGCAGTACTTC. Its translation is CASSSHGLAGGNSYEQYF.

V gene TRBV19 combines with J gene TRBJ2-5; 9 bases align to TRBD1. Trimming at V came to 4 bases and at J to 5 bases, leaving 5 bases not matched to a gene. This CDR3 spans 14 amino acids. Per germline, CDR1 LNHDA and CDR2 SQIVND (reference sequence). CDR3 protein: CASSRGTGFETQYF. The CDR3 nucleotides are TGTGCCAGTAGTAGGGGGACAGGGTTTGAGACCCAGTACTTC.

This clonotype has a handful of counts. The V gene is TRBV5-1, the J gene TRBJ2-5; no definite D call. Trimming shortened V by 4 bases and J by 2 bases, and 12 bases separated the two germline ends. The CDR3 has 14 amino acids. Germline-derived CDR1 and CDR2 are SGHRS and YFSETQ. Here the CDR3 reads CASSAASFQETQYF. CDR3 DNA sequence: TGCGCCAGCAGCGCAGCGTCATTTCAAGAGACCCAGTACTTC.

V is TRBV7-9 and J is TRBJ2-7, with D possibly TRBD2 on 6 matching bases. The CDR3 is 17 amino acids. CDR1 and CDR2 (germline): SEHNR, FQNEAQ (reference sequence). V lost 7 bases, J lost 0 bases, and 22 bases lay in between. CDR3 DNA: TGTGCCAGCACCCTATCCGTTGCGGAGGGTCTCTCCTACGAGCAGTACTTC. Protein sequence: CASTLSVAEGLSYEQYF.